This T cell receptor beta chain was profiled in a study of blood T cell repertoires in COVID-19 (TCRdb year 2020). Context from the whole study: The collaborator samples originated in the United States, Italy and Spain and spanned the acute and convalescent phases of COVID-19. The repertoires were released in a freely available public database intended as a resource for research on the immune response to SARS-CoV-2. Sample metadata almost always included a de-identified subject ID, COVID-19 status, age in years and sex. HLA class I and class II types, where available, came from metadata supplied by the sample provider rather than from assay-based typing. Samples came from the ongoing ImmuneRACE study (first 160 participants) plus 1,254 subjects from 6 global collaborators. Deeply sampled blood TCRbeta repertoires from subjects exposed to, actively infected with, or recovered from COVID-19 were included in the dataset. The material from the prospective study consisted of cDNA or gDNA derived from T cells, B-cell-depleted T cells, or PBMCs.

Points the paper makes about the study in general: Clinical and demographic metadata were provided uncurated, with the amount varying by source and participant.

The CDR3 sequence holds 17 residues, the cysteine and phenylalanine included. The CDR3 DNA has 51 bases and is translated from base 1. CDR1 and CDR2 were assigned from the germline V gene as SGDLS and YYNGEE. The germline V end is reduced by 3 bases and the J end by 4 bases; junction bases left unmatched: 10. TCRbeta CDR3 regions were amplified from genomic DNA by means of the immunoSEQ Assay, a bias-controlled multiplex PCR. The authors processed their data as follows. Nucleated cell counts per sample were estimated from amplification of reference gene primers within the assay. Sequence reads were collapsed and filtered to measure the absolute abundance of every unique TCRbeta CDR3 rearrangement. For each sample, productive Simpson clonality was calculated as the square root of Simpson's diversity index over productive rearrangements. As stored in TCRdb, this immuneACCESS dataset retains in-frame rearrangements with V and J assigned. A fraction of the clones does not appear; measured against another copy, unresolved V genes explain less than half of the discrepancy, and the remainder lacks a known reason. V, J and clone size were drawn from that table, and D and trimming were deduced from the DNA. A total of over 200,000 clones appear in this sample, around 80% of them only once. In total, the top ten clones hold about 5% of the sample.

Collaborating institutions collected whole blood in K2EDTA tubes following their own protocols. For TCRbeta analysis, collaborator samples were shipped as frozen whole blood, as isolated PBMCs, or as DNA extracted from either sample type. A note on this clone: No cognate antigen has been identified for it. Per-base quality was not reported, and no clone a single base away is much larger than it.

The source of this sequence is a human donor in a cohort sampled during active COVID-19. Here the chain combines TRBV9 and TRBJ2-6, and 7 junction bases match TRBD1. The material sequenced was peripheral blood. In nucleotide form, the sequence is TGTGCCAGCAGCGCCCACAGACAGGGAAGCGGGGCCAACGTCCTGACTTTC. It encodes CASSAHRQGSGANVLTF. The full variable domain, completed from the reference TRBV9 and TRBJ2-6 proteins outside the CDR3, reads DSGVTQTPKHLITATGQRVTLRCSPRSGDLSVYWYQQSLDQGLQFLIQYYNGEERAKGNILERFSAQQFPDLHSELNLSSLELGDSALYFCASSAHRQGSGANVLTFGAGSRLTVL.